Listed below are T cell receptor beta chains from one sample, sequenced in a study of T cells after yellow fever vaccination. In TCRdb, the 5' RACE reads were re-called with MiXCR into one record per CDR3 protein. The sample lists approximately 300,000 distinct CDR3 sequences, about 10% seen once, with about 3.5% in the top ten. Sequencing was performed on CD4+ T cells sorted from PBMCs, taken 45 days after the yellow fever booster vaccination. The source of these receptors is a man younger than 30 who received the YFV17D yellow fever vaccine. Both conserved end residues are part of each CDR3. The D gene is left open where the match is weak. Where a row states a size, it is once, few, many or the class of an expanded clone; other rows omit it.

clone_size	v_call	j_call	d_call	cdr3_nt	cdr3_aa
.	TRBV20-1	TRBJ2-1	.	TGCAGTGCTAGACCCAGGGGGGCGAGAGAGCAGTTCTTC	CSARPRGAREQFF
.	TRBV5-1	TRBJ2-3	TRBD2	TGCGCCAGCAAAATAACCGCCGGGGGGGTGGAAGATACGCAGTATTTT	CASKITAGGVEDTQYF
few	TRBV4-3	TRBJ1-4	TRBD1	TGCGCCAGCAGCCACCTCCGGGACAGCAATGAAAAACTGTTTTTT	CASSHLRDSNEKLFF
.	TRBV11-2	TRBJ2-7	TRBD2	TGTGCCAGCAGCCAAACGCGGACTAGCGGGGGCTACGAGCAGTACTTC	CASSQTRTSGGYEQYF
.	TRBV20-1	TRBJ1-6	.	TGCAGTGCTAGTGATCCGGGACTAGAAAATTCACCCCTCCACTTT	CSASDPGLENSPLHF
few	TRBV18	TRBJ1-1	.	TGTGCCAGCTCACCCGAACACGATACAGGGCGAGCTTTCTTT	CASSPEHDTGRAFF
.	TRBV18	TRBJ2-1	TRBD1	TGTGCCAGCTCACCAATGACAGGGGGCAATGAGCAGTTCTTC	CASSPMTGGNEQFF
.	TRBV2	TRBJ2-4	TRBD2	TGTGCCAGCAGGCTAGCGGGGGGGCCAGAGAACATTCAGTACTTC	CASRLAGGPENIQYF
few	TRBV29-1	TRBJ1-2	.	TGCAGCGGTTTGACAGGAAATGGCTACACCTTC	CSGLTGNGYTF
few	TRBV15	TRBJ2-3	.	TGTGCCACCAGCAGAGTTGAGGGGTATAGCACAGATACGCAGTATTTT	CATSRVEGYSTDTQYF
few	TRBV12-3/TRBV12-4	TRBJ1-1	.	TGTGCCAGCAGCTTACCCTGGGCTGAAGCTTTCTTT	CASSLPWAEAFF
few	TRBV10-3	TRBJ1-5	.	TGTGCCATCAGCGTTGAGGGGAGGTACCAGCCCCAGCATTTT	CAISVEGRYQPQHF
few	TRBV10-3	TRBJ1-5	.	TGTGCCATCAGTGAGTCGGGCCAGAAGGGTGCGCCCCAGCATTTT	CAISESGQKGAPQHF
.	TRBV9	TRBJ1-5	.	TGTGCCAGCAGCGTAGGCCTGGACCCGCCCCAGCATTTT	CASSVGLDPPQHF
few	TRBV4-1	TRBJ1-1	TRBD1	TGCGCCAGCAGGCAGGGACAGGGTTTTCGCGTGAACACTGAAGCTTTCTTT	CASRQGQGFRVNTEAFF
few	TRBV7-2	TRBJ1-1	TRBD1	TGTGCCAGCAGCGCTCGCCTCGCAGGGGGCGCAGGAGGCACTGAAGCTTTCTTT	CASSARLAGGAGGTEAFF
.	TRBV7-2	TRBJ2-5	TRBD1	TGTGCCAGCAGCTTAGTCACAGGGGGCGTGGACGGGACCCAGTACTTC	CASSLVTGGVDGTQYF
few	TRBV20-1	TRBJ1-1	TRBD1	TGCAGTGCTAGAGATCGCGTCAGGGGGGACACTGAAGCTTTCTTT	CSARDRVRGDTEAFF
many	TRBV3-1	TRBJ2-5	.	TGTGCCAGCAGCCTGAGGACGGACTCGTACCAAGAGACCCAGTACTTC	CASSLRTDSYQETQYF
few	TRBV6-6	TRBJ1-2	.	TGTGCCAGCAGTTACACCGACAGAGTCGACTATGGCTACACCTTC	CASSYTDRVDYGYTF
few	TRBV5-5	TRBJ2-5	.	TGTGCCAGCAGCCGCGGAGGTGCGATCCAAGAGACCCAGTACTTC	CASSRGGAIQETQYF
.	TRBV7-8	TRBJ2-2	.	TGTGCCAGCACCCCTGGGCAGTGGGGGGGCTCCGGGGAGCTGTTTTTT	CASTPGQWGGSGELFF
few	TRBV6-6	TRBJ2-2	.	TGTGCCAGCATAGGACACCAATCGTGGGTGGACGGGGAGCTGTTTTTT	CASIGHQSWVDGELFF
many	TRBV7-2	TRBJ2-7	.	TGTGCCAGCAGCCTACTCCCCACAGGGCTCGAGCAGTACTTC	CASSLLPTGLEQYF
few	TRBV4-3	TRBJ1-3	.	TGCGCCAGCAGCCAAGTAGGGGCGCGAAACACCATATATTTT	CASSQVGARNTIYF
few	TRBV5-1	TRBJ2-3	.	TGCGCCAGCAGCTTCCCAATGGATACGCAGTATTTT	CASSFPMDTQYF
few	TRBV6-5	TRBJ1-1	.	TGTGCCAGCAGTTACTCGAGAGGGTACACTGAAGCTTTCTTT	CASSYSRGYTEAFF
.	TRBV12-3/TRBV12-4	TRBJ2-3	.	TGTGCCAGCAGCCGAGGGACCACCGCCCGCACAGATACGCAGTATTTT	CASSRGTTARTDTQYF
.	TRBV4-3	TRBJ2-5	TRBD2	TGCGCCAGCAGCCAAGAATTTTCTTGGGCTAGCGGGTGGGTAGAGACCCAGTACTTC	CASSQEFSWASGWVETQYF
.	TRBV18	TRBJ1-4	.	TGTGCCAGCTCACGCACAGCCGCAGGGCTTAATGAAAAACTGTTTTTT	CASSRTAAGLNEKLFF
many	TRBV29-1	TRBJ1-1	TRBD1	TGCAGCGCCGGGACAGGACACACTGAAGCTTTCTTT	CSAGTGHTEAFF
few	TRBV28	TRBJ1-1	.	TGTGCCAGCAGTACCGGGACAACAAACACTGAAGCTTTCTTT	CASSTGTTNTEAFF
few	TRBV5-1	TRBJ2-3	TRBD2	TGCGCCAGCAGCTGGTTAGGACTAGGAACAGATACGCAGTATTTT	CASSWLGLGTDTQYF
.	TRBV30	TRBJ1-6	.	TGTGCCTGGAGTGAACAGGGATCTGCCCTCCACTTT	CAWSEQGSALHF
few	TRBV6-4	TRBJ2-2	TRBD2	TGTGCCAGCAGTGAACTAGCGGGGGGGCCAGAACGGGCCACCGGGGAGCTGTTTTTT	CASSELAGGPERATGELFF
.	TRBV10-3	TRBJ2-1	TRBD2	TGTGCCATCAGTGTCGGGACTAGCAGCAGTAAGCAGTTCTTC	CAISVGTSSSKQFF
many	TRBV29-1	TRBJ2-5	.	TGCAGCGCATTGATAAAAGGAGAGACCCAGTACTTC	CSALIKGETQYF
few	TRBV28	TRBJ2-3	TRBD2	TGTGCCAGCAAGGCGGGGGAGGTAGATACGCAGTATTTT	CASKAGEVDTQYF